This T cell receptor beta chain comes out of a study of Ad26.COV2.S vaccination and SARS-CoV-2 variants. Across the study: Participants got Ad26.COV2.S intramuscularly, once or twice 56 days apart.

V was shortened by 5 bases and J by 1 base, with 3 bases between the two germline ends. The CDR3 is made up of 12 amino acids. Germline V gene lookup returns CDR1 LNHDA and CDR2 SQIVND (reference sequence). The treatment: some 19 received Ad26.COV2.S at low or high dose, single or two shots; about 5 received placebo; per-sample allocation not given. Sampling was done on day 63 after the first vaccine or placebo injection. Assay used: immunoSEQ multiplex PCR; TCRdb lists only in-frame clones, some missing. Counted here are some 390,000 clones, about 89% occurring once; the ten biggest clones make up around 2%.

This chain links TRBV19 with TRBJ1-5; D gene ambiguous. The TCR originated in a person between 18 and 65 years old who received the Ad26.COV2.S COVID-19 vaccine or a placebo. This material consisted of peripheral blood, taken in a trial of Ad26.COV2.S vaccine versus placebo. In DNA form, the CDR3 reads TGTGCCAGTAGTTACAGCAATCAGCCCCAGCATTTT. It codes for CASSYSNQPQHF.